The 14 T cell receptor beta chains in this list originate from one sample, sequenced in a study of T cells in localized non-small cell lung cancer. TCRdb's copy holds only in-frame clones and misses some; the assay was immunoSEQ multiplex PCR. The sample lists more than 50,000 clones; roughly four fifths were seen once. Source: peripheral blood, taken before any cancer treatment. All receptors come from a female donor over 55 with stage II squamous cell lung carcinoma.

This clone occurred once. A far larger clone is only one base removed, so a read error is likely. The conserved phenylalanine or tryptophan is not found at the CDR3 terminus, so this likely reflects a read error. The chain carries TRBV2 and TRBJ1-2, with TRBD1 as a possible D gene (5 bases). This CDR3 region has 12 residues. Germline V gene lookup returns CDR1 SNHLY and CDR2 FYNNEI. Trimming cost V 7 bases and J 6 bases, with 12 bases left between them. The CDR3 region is CASTQRGNGYTL. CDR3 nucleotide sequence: TGTGCCAGCACCCAAAGGGGTAATGGCTACACCCTC.

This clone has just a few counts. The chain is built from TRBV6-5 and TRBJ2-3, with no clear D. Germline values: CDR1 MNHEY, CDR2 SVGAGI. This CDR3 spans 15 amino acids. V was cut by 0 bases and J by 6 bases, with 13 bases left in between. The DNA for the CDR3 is TGTGCCAGCAGTTACTCTCTTTCTGTGCGTGATACGCAGTATTTT. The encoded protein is CASSYSLSVRDTQYF.

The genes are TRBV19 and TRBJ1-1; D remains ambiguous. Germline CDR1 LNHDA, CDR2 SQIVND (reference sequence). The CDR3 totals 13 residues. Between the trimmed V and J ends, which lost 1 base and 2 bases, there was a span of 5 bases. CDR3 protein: CASSIGGNTEAFF. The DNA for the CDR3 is TGTGCCAGTAGTATAGGAGGAAACACTGAAGCTTTCTTT. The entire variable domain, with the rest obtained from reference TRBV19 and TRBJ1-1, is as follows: DGGITQSPKYLFRKEGQNVTLSCEQNLNHDAMYWYRQDPGQGLRLIYYSQIVNDFQKGDIAEGYSVSREKKESFPLTVTSAQKNPTAFYLCASSIGGNTEAFFGQGTRLTVV.

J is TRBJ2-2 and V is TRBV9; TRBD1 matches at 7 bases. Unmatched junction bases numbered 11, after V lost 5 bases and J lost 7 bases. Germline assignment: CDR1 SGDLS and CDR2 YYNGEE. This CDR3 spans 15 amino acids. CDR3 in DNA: TGTGCCAGCAGTGAAACGACAGGGCAGAGCGGGGAGCTGTTTTTT. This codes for CASSETTGQSGELFF.

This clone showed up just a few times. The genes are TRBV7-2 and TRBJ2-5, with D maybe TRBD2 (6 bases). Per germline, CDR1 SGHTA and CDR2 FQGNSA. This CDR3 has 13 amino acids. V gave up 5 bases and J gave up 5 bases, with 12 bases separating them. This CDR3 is CASSPGTGETQYF. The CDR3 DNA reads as TGTGCCAGCAGCCCCGGGACTGGGGAGACCCAGTACTTC.

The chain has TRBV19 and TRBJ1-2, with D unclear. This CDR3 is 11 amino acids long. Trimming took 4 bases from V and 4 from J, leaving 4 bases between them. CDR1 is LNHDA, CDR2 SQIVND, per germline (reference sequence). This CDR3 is CASSKGYGYTF. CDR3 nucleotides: TGTGCCAGTAGTAAAGGCTATGGCTACACCTTC.

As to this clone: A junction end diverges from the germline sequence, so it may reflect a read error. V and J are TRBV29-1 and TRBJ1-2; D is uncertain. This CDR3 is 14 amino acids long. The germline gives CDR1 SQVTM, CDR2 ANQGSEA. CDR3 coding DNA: TGCAGCACCTCACCTCAGGCGGCGCTTCTTGGCTACACCTTT. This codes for CSTSPQAALLGYTF.

The DNA for the CDR3 is TGTGCCAGCAGCTTAAGTGGGCAGGCGAACACTGAAGCTTTCTTT. It translates to CASSLSGQANTEAFF. The chain has TRBV7-3 and TRBJ1-1; D gene ambiguous. This CDR3 has 15 amino acids. The V end lost 1 base, the J end lost 1 base, and 10 bases lay between the germline ends. Germline V CDR1 and CDR2: SGHTA, FQGTGA. Filled out from reference TRBV7-3 and TRBJ1-1, the complete variable domain reads GAGVSQTPSNKVTEKGKYVELRCDPISGHTALYWYRQSLGQGPEFLIYFQGTGAADDSGLPNDRFFAVRPEGSVSTLKIQRTERGDSAVYLCASSLSGQANTEAFFGQGTRLTVV.

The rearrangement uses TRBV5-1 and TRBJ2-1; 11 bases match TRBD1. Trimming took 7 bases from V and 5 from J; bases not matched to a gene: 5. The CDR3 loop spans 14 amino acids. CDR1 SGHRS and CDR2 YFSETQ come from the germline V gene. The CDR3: CASSGTGGNNEQFF. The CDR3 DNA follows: TGCGCCAGCTCCGGGACAGGGGGTAACAATGAGCAGTTCTTC.

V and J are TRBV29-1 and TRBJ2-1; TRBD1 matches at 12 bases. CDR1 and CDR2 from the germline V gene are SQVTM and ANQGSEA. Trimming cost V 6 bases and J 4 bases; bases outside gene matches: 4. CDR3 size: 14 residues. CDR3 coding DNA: TGCAGCGTGAGGGACAGGGGGCTTTACAATGAGCAGTTCTTC. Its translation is CSVRDRGLYNEQFF.

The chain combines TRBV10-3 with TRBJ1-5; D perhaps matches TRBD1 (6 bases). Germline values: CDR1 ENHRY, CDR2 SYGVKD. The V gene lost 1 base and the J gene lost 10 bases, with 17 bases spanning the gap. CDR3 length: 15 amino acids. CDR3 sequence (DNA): TGTGCCATCAGTGAGTTGGAGGGGTCCAGGGGCCCCCAGCATTTT. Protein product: CAISELEGSRGPQHF.

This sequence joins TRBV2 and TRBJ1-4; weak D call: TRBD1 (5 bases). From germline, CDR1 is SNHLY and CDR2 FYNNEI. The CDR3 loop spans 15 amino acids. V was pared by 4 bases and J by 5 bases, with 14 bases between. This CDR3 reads CASSARGGWNEKLFF. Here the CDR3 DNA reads TGTGCCAGCAGTGCCCGGGGGGGGTGGAATGAAAAACTGTTTTTT.

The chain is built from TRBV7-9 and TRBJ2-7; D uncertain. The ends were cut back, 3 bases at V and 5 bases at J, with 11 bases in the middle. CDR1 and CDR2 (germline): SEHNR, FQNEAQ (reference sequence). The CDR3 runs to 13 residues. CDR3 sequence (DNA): TGTGCCAGCAGCTTTACACAAGGGCACGAGCAGTACTTC. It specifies CASSFTQGHEQYF.

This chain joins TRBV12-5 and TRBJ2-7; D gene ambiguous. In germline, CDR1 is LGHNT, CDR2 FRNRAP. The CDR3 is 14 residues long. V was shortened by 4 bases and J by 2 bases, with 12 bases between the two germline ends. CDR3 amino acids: CASGSIGRPYEQYF. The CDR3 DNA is TGTGCTAGTGGTTCAATTGGCAGACCCTACGAGCAGTACTTC.